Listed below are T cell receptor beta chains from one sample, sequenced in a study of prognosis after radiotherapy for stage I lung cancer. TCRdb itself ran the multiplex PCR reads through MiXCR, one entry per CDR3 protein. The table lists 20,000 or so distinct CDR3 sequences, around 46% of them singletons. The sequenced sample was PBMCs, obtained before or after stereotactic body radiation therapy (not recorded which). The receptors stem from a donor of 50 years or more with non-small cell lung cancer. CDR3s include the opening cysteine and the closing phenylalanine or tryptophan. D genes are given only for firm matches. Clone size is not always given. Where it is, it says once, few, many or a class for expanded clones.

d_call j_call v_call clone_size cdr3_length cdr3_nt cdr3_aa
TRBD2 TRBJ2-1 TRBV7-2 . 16 TGTGCCAGCAGCTTAGGGTCTAGCGGGGGGGCAGGGGAGCAGTTCTTC CASSLGSSGGAGEQFF
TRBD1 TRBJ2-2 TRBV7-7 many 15 TGTGCTAGCAGCCCTACAGGGGTGGGAACCGGGGAGCTGTTTTTT CASSPTGVGTGELFF
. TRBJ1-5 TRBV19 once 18 TGTGCCAGCGGCAAAGTTCCTTTGACATGGGACAGCAATCAGCCCCAGCATTTT CASGKVPLTWDSNQPQHF
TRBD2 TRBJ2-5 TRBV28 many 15 TGTGCCAGCAGTCCCACGGGACTAGCCGCGGAGACCCAGTACTTC CASSPTGLAAETQYF
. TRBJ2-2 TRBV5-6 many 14 TGTGCCAGCAGCTTGCGTCGGTACACCGGGGAGCTGTTTTTT CASSLRRYTGELFF
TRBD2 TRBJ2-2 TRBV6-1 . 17 TGTGCCAGCACCCCCGGGACTAGCGGGCGACGCACAGGGGAGCTGTTTTTT CASTPGTSGRRTGELFF
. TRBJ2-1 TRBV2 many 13 TGTGCCAGCAGTCCCCAAGGACTGGAGGAGCAGTTCTTC CASSPQGLEEQFF
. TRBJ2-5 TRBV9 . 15 TGTGCCAGCAGCGTAGCGTCAGCGTATCAAGAGACCCAGTACTTC CASSVASAYQETQYF
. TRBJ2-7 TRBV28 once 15 TGTGCCAGCAGTTTAATCGGGAAGGAGGGCTACGAGCAGTACTTC CASSLIGKEGYEQYF
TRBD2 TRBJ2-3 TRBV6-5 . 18 TGTGCCAGCAGTTCCGGGACTAGCGGTAGTGGGGTAACAGATACGCAGTATTTT CASSSGTSGSGVTDTQYF
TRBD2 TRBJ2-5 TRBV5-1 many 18 TGCGCCAGCAGCACCTCTACTAGCGGGAGAAGGATTGGAGAGACCCAGTACTTC CASSTSTSGRRIGETQYF
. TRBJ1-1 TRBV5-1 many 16 TGCGCCAGCAGCTTGGAAGGGGGTCCCATGAACACTGAAGCTTTCTTT CASSLEGGPMNTEAFF
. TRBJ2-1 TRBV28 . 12 TGTGCCAGCAGTCTACCCTACAGTGGGCATTTCTTC CASSLPYSGHFF
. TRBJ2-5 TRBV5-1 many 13 TGCGCCAGCAGCCAGGACTACGGAGAGACCCAGTACTTC CASSQDYGETQYF
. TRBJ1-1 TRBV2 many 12 TGTGCCAGCATCGTTCGGAACACTGAAGCTTTCTTT CASIVRNTEAFF
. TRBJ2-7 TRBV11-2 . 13 TGTGCCAGCAGCCCTACGTACGGCTACGAGCAGTACTTC CASSPTYGYEQYF
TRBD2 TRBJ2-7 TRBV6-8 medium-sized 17 TGTGCCAGCAGTTACTCCTACGACAGCGGGGGCTCCTACGAGCAGTACTTC CASSYSYDSGGSYEQYF
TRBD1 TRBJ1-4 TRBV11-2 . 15 TGTGCCAGCAGCCCACCGGGACAGGGTGATGAAAAACTGTTTTTT CASSPPGQGDEKLFF
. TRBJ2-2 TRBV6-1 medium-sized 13 TGTGCCAGCAGCCCTCAGAGCACCGGGGAGCTGTTTTTT CASSPQSTGELFF
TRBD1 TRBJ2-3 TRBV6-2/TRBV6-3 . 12 TGTGCCAGCAGCACACAGGGGGGTACGCAGTATTTT CASSTQGGTQYF
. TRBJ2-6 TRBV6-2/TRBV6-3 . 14 TGTGCCATCAGCCAGGTCTCTGGGGCCAACGTCCTGACTTTC CAISQVSGANVLTF
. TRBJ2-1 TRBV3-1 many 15 TGTGCCAGCAGCCAAGGGTGGGATCCTCTCAATGAGCAGTTCTTC CASSQGWDPLNEQFF
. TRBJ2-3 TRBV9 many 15 TGTGCCAGCAGCGTAGCTGTGGGAGTGACAGATACGCAGTATTTT CASSVAVGVTDTQYF